This T cell receptor (beta chain) emerged from a study of cytomegalovirus exposure and HLA in healthy donors. There are 18 residues in the CDR3. With 8 bases clipped from V and 0 bases from J, the junction kept 12 bases outside the gene matches. Germline lookup yields CDR1 SGHVS and CDR2 FQNEAQ. Study-wide results and limits: When a later analysis compared HLA-associated TCR beta chains with equally common others, the HLA-associated chains turned out to be more clonally expanded and to have lower generation probabilities. An analysis done earlier found most TCR beta V segments productive about 90% or about 30% of the time. A later analysis associated 16,951 TCR beta sequences with HLA alleles at a 0.05 false discovery rate. Information on immune exposure was restricted to one variable (CMV serostatus).

The PCR ran on 60 Vbeta and 13 Jbeta primers. Profiled with immunoSEQ multiplex PCR; TCRdb holds only in-frame clones, not every one. The sample includes approximately 22,000 clones, around 73% seen only once; the top ten take 7.4%. To note about this clone: No antigen is known for it.

This TCR was sampled from a man aged 55 to 70 in good health and CMV-seronegative. V gene TRBV7-8 combines with J gene TRBJ2-1; 11 positions match TRBD2. The sequencing sample was made of PBMCs. CDR3 sequence: CASAYLAGGLSSYNEQFF. The CDR3 nucleotides are TGTGCCAGCGCCTATTTAGCGGGAGGGCTTAGCTCCTACAATGAGCAGTTCTTC.